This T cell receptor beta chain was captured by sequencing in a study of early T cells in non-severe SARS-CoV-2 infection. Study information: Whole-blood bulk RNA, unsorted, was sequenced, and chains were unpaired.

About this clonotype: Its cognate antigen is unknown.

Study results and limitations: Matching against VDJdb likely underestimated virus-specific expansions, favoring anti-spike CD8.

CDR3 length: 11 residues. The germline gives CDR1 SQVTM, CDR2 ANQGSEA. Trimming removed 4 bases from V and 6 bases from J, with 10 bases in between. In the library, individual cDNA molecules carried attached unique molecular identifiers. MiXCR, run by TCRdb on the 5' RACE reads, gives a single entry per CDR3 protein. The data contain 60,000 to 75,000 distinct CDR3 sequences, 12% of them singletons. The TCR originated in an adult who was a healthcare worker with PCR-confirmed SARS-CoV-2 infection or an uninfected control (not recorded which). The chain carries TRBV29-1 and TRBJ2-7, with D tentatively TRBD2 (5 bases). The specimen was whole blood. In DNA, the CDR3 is TGCAGCGTTGGCGCGGCGGGCGAGCAGTACTTC. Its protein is CSVGAAGEQYF.